There are a few counts of the clone carrying this TCR beta chain. Its antigen is still unknown. The record originates from a study of cytomegalovirus exposure and HLA in healthy donors. General observations from the study: In a later analysis, a genetic analysis reported fewer productive-TCR N-insertions in an Asian-associated ancestry cluster than the cohort average. Using the classifier, cytomegalovirus status was reportedly diagnosed with high specificity and sensitivity.

In the PCR, 60 Vbeta and 13 Jbeta primers were used. Profiling relied on immunoSEQ multiplex PCR, and the TCRdb table lists in-frame clones only, not all of them. The sample includes about 64,000 clones, roughly 73% of them seen just once. The germline V gene has CDR1 LNHDA and CDR2 SQIVND (reference sequence). The V end lost 2 bases, the J end lost 5 bases, and 15 bases lay between the germline ends. The CDR3 is 15 residues long. V usage is TRBV19 and J usage is TRBJ2-5; perhaps TRBD2 as D (5 bases). The sequencing input was PBMCs. This clonotype was sampled from a male donor in good health and CMV-seropositive. The CDR3 here is CASSISLASLETQYF. In nucleotides, the CDR3 is TGTGCCAGTAGTATATCCCTAGCTAGTCTCGAGACCCAGTACTTC.